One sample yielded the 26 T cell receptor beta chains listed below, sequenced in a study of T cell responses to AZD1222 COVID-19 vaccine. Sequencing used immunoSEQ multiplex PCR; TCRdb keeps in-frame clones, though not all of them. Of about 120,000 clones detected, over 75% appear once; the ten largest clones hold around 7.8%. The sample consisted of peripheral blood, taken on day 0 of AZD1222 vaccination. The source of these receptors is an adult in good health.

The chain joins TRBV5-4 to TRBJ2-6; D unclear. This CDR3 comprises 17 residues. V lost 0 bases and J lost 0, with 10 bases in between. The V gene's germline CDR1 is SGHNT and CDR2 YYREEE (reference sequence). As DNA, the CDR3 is TGTGCCAGCAGCTTGGCTGGACGAACCTCTGGGGCCAACGTCCTGACTTTC. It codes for CASSLAGRTSGANVLTF.

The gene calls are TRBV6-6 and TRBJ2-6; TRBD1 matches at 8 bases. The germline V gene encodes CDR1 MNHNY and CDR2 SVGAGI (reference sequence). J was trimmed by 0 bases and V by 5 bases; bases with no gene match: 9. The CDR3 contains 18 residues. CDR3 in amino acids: CASSHGDRRLSGANVLTF. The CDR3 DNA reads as TGTGCCAGCAGTCACGGGGACAGGAGGCTCTCTGGGGCCAACGTCCTGACTTTC.

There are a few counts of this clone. The CDR3 bases are TGTGCCAGTAGTATGGTCTTCGGCGGGAGCAGGTACGAGCAGTACTTC. Translating it yields CASSMVFGGSRYEQYF. This chain connects TRBV19 to TRBJ2-7; 7 bases map to TRBD2. The CDR3 sequence is 16 residues long. V shed 3 bases and J 4 bases; nucleotides not matched to a gene: 12. CDR1 is LNHDA, CDR2 SQIVND, per germline (reference sequence).

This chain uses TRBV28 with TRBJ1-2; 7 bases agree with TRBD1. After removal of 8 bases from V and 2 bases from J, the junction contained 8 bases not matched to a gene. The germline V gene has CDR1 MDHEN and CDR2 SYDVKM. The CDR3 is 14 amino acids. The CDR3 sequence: CASDQTGSNYGYTF. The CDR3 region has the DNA TGTGCCAGCGATCAGACAGGGTCAAACTATGGCTACACCTTC.

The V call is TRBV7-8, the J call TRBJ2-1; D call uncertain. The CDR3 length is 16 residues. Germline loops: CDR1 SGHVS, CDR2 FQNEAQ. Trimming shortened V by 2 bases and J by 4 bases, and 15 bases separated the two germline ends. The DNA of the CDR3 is TGTGCCAGCAGCTTACAAAAGGGCCCCAATTACAATGAGCAGTTCTTC. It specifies CASSLQKGPNYNEQFF.

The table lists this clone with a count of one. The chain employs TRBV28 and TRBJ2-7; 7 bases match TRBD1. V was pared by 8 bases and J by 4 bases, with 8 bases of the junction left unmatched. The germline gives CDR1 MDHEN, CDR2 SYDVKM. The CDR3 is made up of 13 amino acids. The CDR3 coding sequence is TGTGCCAGCCAAGGAACAGGGGTGTACGAGCAGTACTTC. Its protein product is CASQGTGVYEQYF.

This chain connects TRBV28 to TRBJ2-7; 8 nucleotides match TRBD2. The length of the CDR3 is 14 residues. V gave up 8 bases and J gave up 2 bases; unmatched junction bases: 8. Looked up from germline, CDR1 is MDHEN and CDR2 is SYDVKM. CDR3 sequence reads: CASRVGAGAYEQYF. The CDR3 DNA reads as TGTGCCAGCCGGGTGGGAGCGGGAGCCTACGAGCAGTACTTC.

The CDR3 loop is CASSSVRTGGSKEKLFF. As DNA, the CDR3 is TGTGCCAGCAGTTCAGTCAGGACAGGGGGCAGTAAAGAAAAACTGTTTTTT. V usage is TRBV27 and J usage is TRBJ1-4, with 11 positions matching TRBD1. Germline V CDR1 and CDR2: MNHEY, SMNVEV (reference sequence). Losses at the gene ends were 4 bases for V and 8 bases for J; bases not matched to a gene: 12. The CDR3 has 17 amino acids.

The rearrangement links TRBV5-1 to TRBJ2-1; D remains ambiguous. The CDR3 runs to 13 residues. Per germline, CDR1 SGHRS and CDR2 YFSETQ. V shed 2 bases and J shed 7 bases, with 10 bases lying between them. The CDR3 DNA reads TGCGCCAGCAGCTTTGAGACGCAAAATGAGCAGTTCTTC. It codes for CASSFETQNEQFF.

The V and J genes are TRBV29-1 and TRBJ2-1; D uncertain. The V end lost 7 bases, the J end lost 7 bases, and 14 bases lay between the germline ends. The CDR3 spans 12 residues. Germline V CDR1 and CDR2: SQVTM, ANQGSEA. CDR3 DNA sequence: TGCAGCGAGACATTAGGCCCGAATGAGCAGTTCTTC. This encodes CSETLGPNEQFF.

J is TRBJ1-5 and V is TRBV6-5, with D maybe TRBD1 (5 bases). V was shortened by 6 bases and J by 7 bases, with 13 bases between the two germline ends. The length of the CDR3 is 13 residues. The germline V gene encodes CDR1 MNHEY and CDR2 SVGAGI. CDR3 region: CASSEGILQPQHF. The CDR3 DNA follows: TGTGCCAGCAGCGAGGGGATTTTGCAGCCCCAGCATTTT.

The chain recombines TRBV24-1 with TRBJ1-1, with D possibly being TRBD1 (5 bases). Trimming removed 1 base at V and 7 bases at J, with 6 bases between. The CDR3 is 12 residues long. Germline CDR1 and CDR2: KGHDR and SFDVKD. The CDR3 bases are TGTGCCACCAGTGATTTAACAGGTGAAGCTTTCTTT. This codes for CATSDLTGEAFF.

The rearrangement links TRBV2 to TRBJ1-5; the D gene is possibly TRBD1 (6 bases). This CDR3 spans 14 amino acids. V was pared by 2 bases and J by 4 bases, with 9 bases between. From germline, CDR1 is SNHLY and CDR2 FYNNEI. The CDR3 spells CASSESRGNQPQHF. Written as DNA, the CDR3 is TGTGCCAGCAGTGAATCAAGGGGGAATCAGCCCCAGCATTTT. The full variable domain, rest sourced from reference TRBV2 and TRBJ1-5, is EPEVTQTPSHQVTQMGQEVILRCVPISNHLYFYWYRQILGQKVEFLVSFYNNEISEKSEIFDDQFSVERPDGSNFTLKIRSTKLEDSAMYFCASSESRGNQPQHFGDGTRLSIL.

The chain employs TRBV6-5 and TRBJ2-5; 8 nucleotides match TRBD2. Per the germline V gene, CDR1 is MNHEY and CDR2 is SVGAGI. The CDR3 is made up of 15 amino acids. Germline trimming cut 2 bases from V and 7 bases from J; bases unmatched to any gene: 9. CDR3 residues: CASSYGSGVGGTQYF. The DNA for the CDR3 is TGTGCCAGCAGTTACGGTAGCGGGGTAGGGGGGACCCAGTACTTC.

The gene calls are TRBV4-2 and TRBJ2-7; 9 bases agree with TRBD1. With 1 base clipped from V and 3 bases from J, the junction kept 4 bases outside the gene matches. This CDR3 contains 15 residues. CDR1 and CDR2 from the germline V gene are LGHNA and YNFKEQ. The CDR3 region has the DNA TGTGCCAGCAGCCAAGCCGGGACAGGGAGCTACGAGCAGTACTTC. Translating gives CASSQAGTGSYEQYF.

DNA of the CDR3: TGCGCCAGCAGCACAGGGGCAGATACGCAGTATTTT. This encodes CASSTGADTQYF. The chain links TRBV5-1 to TRBJ2-3; 7 bases agree with TRBD1. Germline V gives CDR1 SGHRS, CDR2 YFSETQ. Trimming at V came to 4 bases and at J to 4 bases, leaving 0 bases not matched to a gene. The CDR3 runs to 12 residues.

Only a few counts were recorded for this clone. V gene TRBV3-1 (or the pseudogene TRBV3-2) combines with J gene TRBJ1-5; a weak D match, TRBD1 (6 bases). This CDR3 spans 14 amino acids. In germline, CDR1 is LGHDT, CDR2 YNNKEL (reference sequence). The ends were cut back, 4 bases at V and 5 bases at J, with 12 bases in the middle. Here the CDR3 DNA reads TGTGCCAGCAGCCTGACAGGTTTGGATCAGCCCCAGCATTTT. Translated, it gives CASSLTGLDQPQHF.

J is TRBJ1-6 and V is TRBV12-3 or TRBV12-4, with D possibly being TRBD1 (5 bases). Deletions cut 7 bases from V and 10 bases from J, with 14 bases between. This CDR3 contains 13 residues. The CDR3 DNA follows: TGTGCCAGCACCCGGGACGAGGGCTCACCCCTCCACTTT. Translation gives CASTRDEGSPLHF.

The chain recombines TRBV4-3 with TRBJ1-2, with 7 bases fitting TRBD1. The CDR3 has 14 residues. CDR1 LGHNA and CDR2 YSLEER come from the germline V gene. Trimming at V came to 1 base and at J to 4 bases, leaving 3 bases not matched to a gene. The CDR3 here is CASSQVTGSYGYTF. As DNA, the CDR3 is TGCGCCAGCAGCCAAGTGACAGGGAGCTATGGCTACACCTTC.

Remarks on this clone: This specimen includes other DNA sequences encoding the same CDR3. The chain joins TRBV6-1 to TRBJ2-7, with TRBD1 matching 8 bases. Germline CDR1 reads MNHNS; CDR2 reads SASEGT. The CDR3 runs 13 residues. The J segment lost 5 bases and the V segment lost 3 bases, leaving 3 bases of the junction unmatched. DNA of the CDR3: TGTGCCAGCAGTGACCCACAGGGGGACGAGCAGTACTTC. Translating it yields CASSDPQGDEQYF.

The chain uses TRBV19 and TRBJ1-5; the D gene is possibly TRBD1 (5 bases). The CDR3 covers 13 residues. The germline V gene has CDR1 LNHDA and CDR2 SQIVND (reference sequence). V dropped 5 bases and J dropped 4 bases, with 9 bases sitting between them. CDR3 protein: CASSPAGNQPQHF. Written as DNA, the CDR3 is TGTGCCAGTAGTCCGGCAGGGAATCAGCCCCAGCATTTT.

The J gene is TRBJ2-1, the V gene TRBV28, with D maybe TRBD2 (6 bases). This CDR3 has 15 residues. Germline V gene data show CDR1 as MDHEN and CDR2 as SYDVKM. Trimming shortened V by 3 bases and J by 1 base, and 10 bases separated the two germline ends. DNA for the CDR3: TGTGCCAGCAGTTTGGGGGGAGCATCCTACAATGAGCAGTTCTTC. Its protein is CASSLGGASYNEQFF.

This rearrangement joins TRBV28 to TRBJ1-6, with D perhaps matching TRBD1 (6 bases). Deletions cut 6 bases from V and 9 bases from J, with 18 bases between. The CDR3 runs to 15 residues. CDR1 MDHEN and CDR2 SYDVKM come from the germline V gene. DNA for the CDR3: TGTGCCAGCAGATCGTCGGGGGCAGGTTCTTCACCCCTCCACTTT. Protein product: CASRSSGAGSSPLHF.

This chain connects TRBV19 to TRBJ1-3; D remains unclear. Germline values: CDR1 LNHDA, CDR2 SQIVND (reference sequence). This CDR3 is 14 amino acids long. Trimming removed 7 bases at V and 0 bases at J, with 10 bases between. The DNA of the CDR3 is TGTGCCAGTAATCGGCAGATCTCTGGAAACACCATATATTTT. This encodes CASNRQISGNTIYF.

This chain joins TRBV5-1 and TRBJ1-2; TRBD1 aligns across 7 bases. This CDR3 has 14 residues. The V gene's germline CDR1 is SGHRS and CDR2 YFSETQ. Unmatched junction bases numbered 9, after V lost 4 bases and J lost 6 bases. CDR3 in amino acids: CASSPGGGWDGYTF. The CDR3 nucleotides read TGCGCCAGCAGCCCTGGAGGGGGCTGGGATGGCTACACCTTC.

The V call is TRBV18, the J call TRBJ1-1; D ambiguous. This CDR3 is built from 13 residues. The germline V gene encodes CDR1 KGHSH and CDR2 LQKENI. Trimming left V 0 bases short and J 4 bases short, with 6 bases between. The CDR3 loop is CASSPPRTTEAFF. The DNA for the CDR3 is TGTGCCAGCTCACCACCGAGGACCACTGAAGCTTTCTTT.